Sequencing of this T cell receptor beta chain was carried out in a study of T cell repertoires in cytomegalovirus infection. The CDR3 runs to 16 residues. TCRdb reanalysed the reads using MiXCR and keeps one entry per CDR3 protein. The sample includes about 890,000 distinct CDR3 sequences, roughly 30% of them seen just once. Of note for this clonotype: No antigen is known for it. The junction shows a germline mismatch at one end, possibly a read error.

V and J are TRBV12-3 or TRBV12-4 and TRBJ2-2; TRBD2 might be the D (6 bases). The specimen comprised cultured CD8+ T cells from PBMCs, sampled from culture after CMV antigen stimulation. This TCR was sampled from a human donor in good health (CMV status not recorded). Some clones in this sample may be carry-over from other donors' samples. This CDR3 is CASRLGGVVVFGELFF. The CDR3 DNA reads as TGTGCCAGCAGATTAGGCGGGGTGGTCGTCTTCGGGGAGCTGTTTTTT.